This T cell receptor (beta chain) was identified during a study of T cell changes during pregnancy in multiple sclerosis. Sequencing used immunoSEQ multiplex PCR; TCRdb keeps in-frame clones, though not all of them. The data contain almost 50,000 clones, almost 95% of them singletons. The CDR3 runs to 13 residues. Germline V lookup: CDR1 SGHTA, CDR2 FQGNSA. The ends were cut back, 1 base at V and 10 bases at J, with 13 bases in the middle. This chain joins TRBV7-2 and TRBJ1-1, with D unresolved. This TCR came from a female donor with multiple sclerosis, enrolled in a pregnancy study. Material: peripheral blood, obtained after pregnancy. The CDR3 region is CASSLVYGEGAFF. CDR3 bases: TGTGCCAGCAGCTTAGTATACGGGGAAGGAGCTTTCTTT.